A single sample is the source of the 18 T cell receptor beta chains below, sequenced in a study of cytomegalovirus exposure and HLA in healthy donors. PCR was performed using 60 Vbeta and 13 Jbeta primers. Sequencing was performed with immunoSEQ multiplex PCR; in TCRdb, only in-frame clones are kept and a portion is missing. The sample has roughly 82,000 clones; roughly 80% are singletons. The sample consisted of PBMCs. The receptors here all came from a woman between 45 and 60 years old in good health and CMV-seropositive.

The chain recombines TRBV5-1 with TRBJ2-7; 8 nucleotides agree with TRBD1. Germline V gene lookup returns CDR1 SGHRS and CDR2 YFSETQ. The CDR3 totals 17 residues. Unmatched junction bases numbered 15, after V lost 4 bases and J lost 3 bases. The CDR3 loop is CASSTFPGGQEIYEQYF. DNA of the CDR3: TGCGCCAGCAGCACGTTCCCCGGGGGACAGGAGATCTACGAGCAGTACTTC.

The chain combines TRBV5-4 with TRBJ1-2, with D possibly TRBD1 on 6 matching bases. CDR1 SGHNT and CDR2 YYREEE come from the germline V gene (reference sequence). V was trimmed by 6 bases and J by 4 bases, leaving 16 bases between them. This CDR3 has 14 amino acids. The CDR3 is CASTRRQEAYGYTF. DNA of the CDR3: TGTGCCAGCACTCGGAGACAGGAGGCCTATGGCTACACCTTC.

This rearrangement joins TRBV4-2 to TRBJ2-5; no clear D. The J call is doubtful: the DNA matches TRBJ2-7 better. CDR1 is LGHNA and CDR2 is YNFKEQ in the germline V gene. The CDR3 runs 13 residues. The CDR3 DNA reads TGTGCCAGCAGCCAGCCCCCCCGGTACGAGCAGTACTTC. Amino acids: CASSQPPRYEQYF.

The chain uses TRBV5-4 and TRBJ1-3, with D possibly being TRBD1 (6 bases). Trimming cost V 0 bases and J 0 bases, with 10 bases left between them. Germline V lookup: CDR1 SGHNT, CDR2 YYREEE (reference sequence). The CDR3 contains 16 residues. CDR3 loop: CASSLGTAFSGNTIYF. CDR3 sequence (DNA): TGTGCCAGCAGCTTGGGGACAGCGTTCTCTGGAAACACCATATATTTT.

The chain links TRBV15 to TRBJ1-5; D not resolved. Germline V CDR1 and CDR2: LNHNV, YYDKDF (reference sequence). CDR3 length equals 14 residues. V was cut by 1 base and J by 6 bases, with 10 bases left in between. The DNA for the CDR3 is TGTGCCACCAGCAGAGTGGCAGCAGGTCAGCCCCAGCATTTT. Translating gives CATSRVAAGQPQHF.

The V and J genes are TRBV28 and TRBJ2-7; D remains unclear. The germline V gene encodes CDR1 MDHEN and CDR2 SYDVKM. This CDR3 has 13 amino acids. Trimming left V 2 bases short and J 1 base short, with 6 bases between. DNA for the CDR3: TGTGCCAGCAGTTTACAGGCTTCCTACGAGCAGTACTTC. Protein product: CASSLQASYEQYF.

This clone occurred a few times. The V call is TRBV4-1, the J call TRBJ1-3; D ambiguous. The germline gives CDR1 MGHRA, CDR2 YSYEKL. This CDR3 is 15 amino acids long. Trimming took 4 bases from V and 0 from J, leaving 10 bases between them. The CDR3 reads CASSLHESSGNTIYF. The CDR3 nucleotides read TGCGCCAGCAGCCTGCACGAGAGCTCTGGAAACACCATATATTTT.

The V gene is TRBV1, the J gene TRBJ1-1; no DNA check was done on the table's D call, TRBD1. TRBV1 counts as a pseudogene. This CDR3 has 17 amino acids. The CDR3 protein is CTSSHSKGACLNTEAFF. CDR3 nucleotide sequence: TGCACCAGCAGCCACTCGAAGGGGGCGTGCCTGAACACTGAAGCTTTCTTT.

The DNA for the CDR3 is TGTGCCAGCAGCACCGGACAGCCCCCCACTGAAGCTTTCTTT. As protein: CASSTGQPPTEAFF. The chain has TRBV7-8 and TRBJ1-1; D is possibly TRBD1 (6 bases). Germline V gene sequence: CDR1 SGHVS, CDR2 FQNEAQ. The CDR3 has 14 amino acids. Trimming shortened V by 5 bases and J by 4 bases, and 14 bases separated the two germline ends.

J is TRBJ1-1 and V is TRBV28, with D maybe TRBD1 (5 bases). The CDR3 covers 14 residues. CDR1 is MDHEN and CDR2 is SYDVKM in the germline V gene. Trimming removed 6 bases from V and 6 bases from J, with 17 bases in between. The CDR3 loop reads CASRFQTASPEAFF. The CDR3 bases are TGTGCCAGCAGATTCCAGACAGCCTCCCCTGAAGCTTTCTTT.

The V gene is TRBV11-1, the J gene TRBJ2-5; 8 bases are shared with TRBD1. This CDR3 contains 17 residues. Germline V gene sequence: CDR1 SGHAT, CDR2 FQDESV (reference sequence). V gave up 1 base and J gave up 7 bases; unmatched junction bases: 14. This CDR3 is CASSLDSGGRPRGTQYF. The CDR3 DNA sequence: TGTGCCAGCAGCTTAGATTCAGGGGGCCGCCCGAGAGGGACCCAGTACTTC.

V gene TRBV18 combines with J gene TRBJ1-2; 7 bases fit TRBD1. The CDR3 contains 12 residues. Looked up from germline, CDR1 is KGHSH and CDR2 is LQKENI. V was clipped by 5 bases and J by 5 bases; unmatched bases: 2. Here the CDR3 reads CASSATGYGYTF. The CDR3 bases are TGTGCCAGCTCAGCGACAGGGTATGGCTACACCTTC. The full variable domain, rest sourced from reference TRBV18 and TRBJ1-2, is NAGVMQNPRHLVRRRGQEARLRCSPMKGHSHVYWYRQLPEEGLKFMVYLQKENIIDESGMPKERFSAEFPKEGPSILRIQQVVRGDSAAYFCASSATGYGYTFGSGTRLTVV.

This clone occurred once. The J gene is TRBJ2-5, the V gene TRBV7-6, with 7 bases matching TRBD2. The germline CDR1 and CDR2 sequences are SGHVS and FNYEAQ. The CDR3 loop spans 17 amino acids. With V trimmed by 1 base and J by 2 bases, 10 bases remained unmatched. DNA of the CDR3: TGTGCCAGCAGCTTAGTCGTCAGCTGGGGACTACAAGAGACCCAGTACTTC. It yields the protein CASSLVVSWGLQETQYF.

This chain links TRBV6-5 with TRBJ1-5; no firm D call. V was trimmed by 5 bases and J by 6 bases, leaving 14 bases between them. There are 14 residues in the CDR3. The germline V gene encodes CDR1 MNHEY and CDR2 SVGAGI. CDR3 sequence reads: CASSPGKGSQPQHF. Written as DNA, the CDR3 is TGTGCCAGCAGTCCAGGCAAAGGGAGTCAGCCCCAGCATTTT.

This clone was recorded at least ten times. The chain employs TRBV7-6 and TRBJ1-1; D call uncertain. Trimming cost V 5 bases and J 0 bases, with 13 bases left between them. The CDR3 is 15 amino acids. The germline gives CDR1 SGHVS, CDR2 FNYEAQ. The CDR3 sequence: CASSPLGGLNTEAFF. In nucleotides, the CDR3 is TGTGCCAGCAGCCCCTTGGGCGGGCTGAACACTGAAGCTTTCTTT.

The chain combines TRBV5-4 with TRBJ2-1; D is possibly TRBD2 (5 bases). Germline CDR1 SGHNT, CDR2 YYREEE (reference sequence). The V end lost 5 bases, the J end lost 6 bases, and 9 bases lay between the germline ends. The CDR3 consists of 12 residues. DNA of the CDR3: TGTGCCAGCAGTGTTAGCGCCAATGAGCAGTTCTTC. This sequence encodes CASSVSANEQFF.

The V gene is TRBV2, the J gene TRBJ2-2, with D possibly matching TRBD1 (5 bases). Germline CDR1 and CDR2: SNHLY and FYNNEI. The CDR3 runs 17 residues. V was shortened by 2 bases and J by 1 base, with 14 bases between the two germline ends. CDR3 DNA sequence: TGTGCCAGCAGTGAAATTGTGGGGCGAATGAACACCGGGGAGCTGTTTTTT. This codes for CASSEIVGRMNTGELFF.

The chain employs TRBV6-1 and TRBJ2-4, with D hard to call. Germline CDR1 is MNHNS and CDR2 is SASEGT. The CDR3 extends over 13 amino acids. V was clipped by 10 bases and J by 7 bases, with 17 bases between them. The CDR3 DNA sequence: TGTGCCATCCTTCAGCCGGCGAGGAACATTCAGTACTTC. It translates to CAILQPARNIQYF.